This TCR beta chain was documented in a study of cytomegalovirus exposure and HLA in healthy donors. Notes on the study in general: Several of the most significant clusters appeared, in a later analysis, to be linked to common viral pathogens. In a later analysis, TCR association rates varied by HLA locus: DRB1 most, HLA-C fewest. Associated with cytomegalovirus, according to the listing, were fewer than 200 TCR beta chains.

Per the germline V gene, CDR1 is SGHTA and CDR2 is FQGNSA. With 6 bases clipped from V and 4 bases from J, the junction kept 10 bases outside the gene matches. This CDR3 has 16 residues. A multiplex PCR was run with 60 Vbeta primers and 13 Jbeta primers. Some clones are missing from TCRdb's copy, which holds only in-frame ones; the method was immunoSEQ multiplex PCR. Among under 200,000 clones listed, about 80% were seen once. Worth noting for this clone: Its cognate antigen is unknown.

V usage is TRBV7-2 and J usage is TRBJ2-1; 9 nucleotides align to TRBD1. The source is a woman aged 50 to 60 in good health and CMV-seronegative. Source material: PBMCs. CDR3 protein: CASSKTPGQGYNEQFF. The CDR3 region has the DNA TGTGCCAGCAGTAAAACACCGGGACAGGGATACAATGAGCAGTTCTTC. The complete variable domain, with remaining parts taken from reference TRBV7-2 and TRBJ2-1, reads GAGVSQSPSNKVTEKGKDVELRCDPISGHTALYWYRQSLGQGLEFLIYFQGNSAPDKSGLPSDRFSAERTGGSVSTLTIQRTQQEDSAVYLCASSKTPGQGYNEQFFGPGTRLTVL.